This T cell receptor (beta chain) was profiled in a study of metastatic and nonmetastatic thyroid tumors. About the study: Malignant and benign thyroid patients had repertoires compared in peripheral blood and tumor or nodule tissue.

TCRdb re-processed the PCR reads through MiXCR. The profile shows approximately 86,000 clones, about 12% of them singletons. All patients were treatment-naive before thyroid surgery. This CDR3 comprises 15 residues. Germline V gene sequence: CDR1 SGHNT, CDR2 YYREEE (reference sequence). This clone occurred once. This clone may be a read error of a much larger clone one base away. Input material: tumor tissue. V gene TRBV5-4 combines with J gene TRBJ2-1; 7 nucleotides line up with TRBD2. The sequence derives from a female donor with papillary thyroid cancer or a benign thyroid nodule (not recorded which). Some clones in this sample may be carry-over from other donors' samples. The CDR3 sequence is CASRLEASGYNEQFF. The CDR3 DNA sequence: TGTGCCAGCAGATTGGAGGCTAGCGGCTACAATGAGCAGTTCTTC.